This T cell receptor beta chain was found in a study of vaccination and CD4 T cells after COVID-19. The Oncomine TCR Beta short-read assay sequenced DNA from cultured CD4+ T cells. TCRdb re-derived calls from the PCR reads in MiXCR, one entry per CDR3 protein. This table has some 23,000 distinct CDR3 sequences, 43% appearing once. Time point indicated: late sampling 161 to 241 days after vaccination in three convalescent patients. Sample treatment: approximately nine-day PBMC culture with coronavirus spike peptide pools or control peptides (ViraFEST assay). Of note for this clonotype: Its antigen is still unknown.

Trimming pared 1 base from V and 5 bases from J, leaving 11 bases between. Germline lookup yields CDR1 SEHNR and CDR2 FQNEAQ (reference sequence). The CDR3 is 15 residues long. V gene TRBV7-9 combines with J gene TRBJ2-2; D is perhaps TRBD1 or TRBD2 (5 bases each). This receptor was taken from a human donor who had recovered from COVID-19. The sequencing here drew on CD4+ T cells from blood, cultured in vitro, taken about 7 months after SARS-CoV-2 vaccination. CDR3 sequence (DNA): TGTGCCAGCAGCTTAGGGGGGAGAGGAACCGGGGAGCTGTTTTTT. Amino acids: CASSLGGRGTGELFF.